The present TCR beta chain was sequenced within a study of cytomegalovirus exposure and HLA in healthy donors. The table came from immunoSEQ multiplex PCR; TCRdb's copy has only in-frame clones and leaves some out. The sample lists 100,000 to 120,000 clones; 85% to 90% were seen once. Germline V CDR1 and CDR2: MRHNA, SNTAGT. After removal of 6 bases from V and 1 base from J, the junction contained 10 bases not matched to a gene. The CDR3 runs 18 residues. The specimen was PBMCs. This TCR was recovered from a woman younger than 30 in good health and CMV-seropositive. V is TRBV6-4 and J is TRBJ2-2; 11 bases fit TRBD2. The chain's CDR3 is CASRSPSSGRKNTGELFF. The CDR3 DNA is TGTGCCAGCAGGTCACCTTCTAGCGGGAGGAAGAACACCGGGGAGCTGTTTTTT.